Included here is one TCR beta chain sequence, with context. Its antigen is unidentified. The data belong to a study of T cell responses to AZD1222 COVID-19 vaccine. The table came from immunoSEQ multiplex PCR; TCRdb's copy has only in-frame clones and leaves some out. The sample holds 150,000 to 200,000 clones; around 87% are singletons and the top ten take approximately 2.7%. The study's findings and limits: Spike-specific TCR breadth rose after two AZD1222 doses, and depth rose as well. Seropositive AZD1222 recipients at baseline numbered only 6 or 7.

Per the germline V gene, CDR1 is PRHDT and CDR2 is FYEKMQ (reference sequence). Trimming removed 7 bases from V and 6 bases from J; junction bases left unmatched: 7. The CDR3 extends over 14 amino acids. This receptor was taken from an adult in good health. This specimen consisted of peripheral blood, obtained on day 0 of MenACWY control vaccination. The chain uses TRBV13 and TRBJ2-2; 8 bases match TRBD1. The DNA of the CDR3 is TGTGCCAGCACCCAAACGACAGGGGCCGGGGAGCTGTTTTTT. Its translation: CASTQTTGAGELFF.